The sequence of this TCR beta chain was determined in a study of blood T cell repertoires in COVID-19. Study background: Samples representing acute and convalescent COVID-19 were sourced from the United States, Italy and Spain. Nucleic acid was either cDNA or gDNA, and it came from T cells, B-cell-depleted T cells, or PBMCs.

How the authors handled the data: From reference gene primer amplification, estimates of nucleated cell counts were derived. TCRdb's table, derived via immunoSEQ multiplex PCR, lists solely in-frame clones and lacks some. V and J calls and clone size are copied from that table; D and trimming were computed from the DNA. This sample has some 260,000 clones, with approximately 86% found just once. The germline gives CDR1 LNHDA, CDR2 SQIVND (reference sequence). Trimming removed 5 bases from V and 7 bases from J, with 18 bases in between. The CDR3 contains 15 residues. The receptor was isolated from an elderly man with acute or convalescent COVID-19. The V call is TRBV19, the J call TRBJ2-1; D is perhaps TRBD2 (6 bases). Sample: peripheral blood. The CDR3 sequence is CASSRWRGTGNEQFF. As DNA, the CDR3 is TGTGCCAGTAGTCGCTGGCGCGGGACCGGGAATGAGCAGTTCTTC.